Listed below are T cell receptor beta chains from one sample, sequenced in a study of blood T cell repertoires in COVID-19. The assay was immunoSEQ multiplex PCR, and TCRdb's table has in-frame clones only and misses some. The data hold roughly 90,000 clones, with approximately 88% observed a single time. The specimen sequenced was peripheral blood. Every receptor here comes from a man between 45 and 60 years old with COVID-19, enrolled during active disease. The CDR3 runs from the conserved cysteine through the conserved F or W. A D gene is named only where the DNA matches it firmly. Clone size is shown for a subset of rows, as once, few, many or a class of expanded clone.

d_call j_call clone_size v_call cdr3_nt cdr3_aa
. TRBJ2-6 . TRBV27 TGTGCCAGCAGTGTAACAGGCTCTGGGGCCAACGTCCTGACTTTC CASSVTGSGANVLTF
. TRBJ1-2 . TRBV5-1 TGCGCCAGCAGCTTGGGGCGGGAGCTCCGGGACGTCGATGGCTACACCTTC CASSLGRELRDVDGYTF
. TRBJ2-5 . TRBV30 TGTGCCTGGAGTGCCATGGGTTCCGGGTTAGAGACCCAGTACTTC CAWSAMGSGLETQYF
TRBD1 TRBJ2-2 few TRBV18 TGTGCCAGCTCATTGGACAGGGCGAACACCGGGGAGCTGTTTTTT CASSLDRANTGELFF
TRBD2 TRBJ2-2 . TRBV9 TGTGCCAGCAGCCGGGGACTAGCGGGGGGAAACACCGGGGAGCTGTTTTTT CASSRGLAGGNTGELFF
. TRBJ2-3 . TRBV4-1 TGCGCCAGCAGCCAAGCTTTTAGCAGAAGCACAGATACGCAGTATTTT CASSQAFSRSTDTQYF
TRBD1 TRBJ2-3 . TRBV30 TGTGCCTGGAGTTCGACCCGGACAGGTACGCAGTATTTT CAWSSTRTGTQYF
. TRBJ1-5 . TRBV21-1 TGTGCCAGCAGCCGCCTTGGACAGGACAATCAGCCCCAGCATTTT CASSRLGQDNQPQHF
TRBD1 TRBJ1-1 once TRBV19 TGTGCCAGTAGCGCGGGACAGACTAACACTGAAGCTTTCTTT CASSAGQTNTEAFF
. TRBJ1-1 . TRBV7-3 TGTGCCAGCAGCTCCTCAGCGACCACTGAAGCTTTCTTT CASSSSATTEAFF
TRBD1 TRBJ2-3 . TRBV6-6 TGTGCCAGCAGACCAACAGGGGCGAACACAGATACGCAGTATTTT CASRPTGANTDTQYF
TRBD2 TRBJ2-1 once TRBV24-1 TGTGCCACCGGGAGACTAGCGGGGGCCTACAATGAGCAGTTCTTC CATGRLAGAYNEQFF
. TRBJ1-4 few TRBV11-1 TGTGCCAGCAGCCTCAGAAGAAATGAAAAACTGTTTTTT CASSLRRNEKLFF
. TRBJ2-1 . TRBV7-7 TGTGCTAGCAGCCCTGGGTCAGGGACACACCAGTACAATGAGCAGTTCTTC CASSPGSGTHQYNEQFF
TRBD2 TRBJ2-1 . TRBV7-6 TGTGCCAGCAGCTTACGACTAGCGGGGGGGCCCGTTGATGAGCAGTTCTTC CASSLRLAGGPVDEQFF
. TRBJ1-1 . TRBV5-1 TGCGCCAGCAGCTTGGACGAGGGAAGGAAAGCTTTCTTT CASSLDEGRKAFF
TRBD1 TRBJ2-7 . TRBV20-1 TGCAGTGCTAGTACAGGGGTTTACGAGCAGTACTTC CSASTGVYEQYF
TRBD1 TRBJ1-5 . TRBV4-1 TGCGCCAGCAGCCAGGAAACCGGGACAGGGACCCTCGGGGGCAATCAGCCCCAGCATTTT CASSQETGTGTLGGNQPQHF
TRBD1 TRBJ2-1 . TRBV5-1 TGCGCCAGCAGGTCGGGACAGGGGTTCTACAATGAGCAGTTCTTC CASRSGQGFYNEQFF
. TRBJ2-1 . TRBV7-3 TGTGCCAGCAGCTCCACAGGGGCGGGAGGCAATGAGCAGTTCTTC CASSSTGAGGNEQFF
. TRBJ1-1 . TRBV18 TGTGCCAGCTCACCACGTCCAGGTGAAGCTTTCTTT CASSPRPGEAFF
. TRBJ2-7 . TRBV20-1 TGCAGTGCTAGATCTGGCCACGAGCAGTACTTC CSARSGHEQYF
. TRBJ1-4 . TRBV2 TGTGCCAGCATCAACCGGGACATAAATGAAAAACTGTTTTTT CASINRDINEKLFF
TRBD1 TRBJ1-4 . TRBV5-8 TGTGCCAGCAGCTCTTGGACAGGGGCCGGCAATAATGAAAAACTGTTTTTT CASSSWTGAGNNEKLFF
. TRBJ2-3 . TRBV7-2 TGTGCCAGCAGCTTACGGATCGGCAGGCCCACAGATACGCAGTATTTT CASSLRIGRPTDTQYF
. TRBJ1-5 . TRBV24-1 TGTGCCACCAGTGATTTGTCCAGCCGGGGGCCCCAGCATTTT CATSDLSSRGPQHF
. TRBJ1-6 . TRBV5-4 TGTGCCAGCAGCCCCCGGGGGGCGTCCGGGAATTCACCCCTCCACTTT CASSPRGASGNSPLHF
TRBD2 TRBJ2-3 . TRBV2 TGTGCCAGCAGGGACCTAGCGGGGCCAGATACGCAGTATTTT CASRDLAGPDTQYF
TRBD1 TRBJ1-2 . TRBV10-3 TGTGCCATCAGTGAGTCTTTTGACAGGGCTTACTATGGCTACACCTTC CAISESFDRAYYGYTF
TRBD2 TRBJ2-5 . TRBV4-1 TGCGCCAGCAGCCAAACCCTGACTAGCGGGGGGGCCGAGACCCAGTACTTC CASSQTLTSGGAETQYF
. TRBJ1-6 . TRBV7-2 TGTGCCAGCAGCTTAGGACAGCCTATAAATTCACCCCTCCACTTT CASSLGQPINSPLHF
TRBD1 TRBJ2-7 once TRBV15 TGTGCCACCAGCAAAGGACAGGAAGTTTCCTACGAGCAGTACTTC CATSKGQEVSYEQYF
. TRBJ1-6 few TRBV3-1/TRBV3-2 TGTGCCAGCAGCCGCTTCTCCGGTAATTCACCCCTCCACTTT CASSRFSGNSPLHF
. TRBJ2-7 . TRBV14 TGTGCCAGCAGCCCGAACGAGGCCCTTCCCTACGAGCAGTACTTC CASSPNEALPYEQYF
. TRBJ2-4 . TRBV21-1 TGTGCCAGCAGCAAAGCATGGACTAGCGGGGTTAAGAGGGACATTCAGTACTTC CASSKAWTSGVKRDIQYF
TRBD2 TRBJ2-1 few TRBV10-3 TGTGCCATCAGTGATGGGACTAGCTTTGAGCAGTTCTTC CAISDGTSFEQFF
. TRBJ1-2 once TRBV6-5 TGTGCCAGCACCCGAGGGTATTATGGCTACACCTTC CASTRGYYGYTF
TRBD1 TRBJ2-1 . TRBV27 TGTGCCAGCAGTTTGGCGACAGGGGGAAATGAGCAGTTCTTC CASSLATGGNEQFF
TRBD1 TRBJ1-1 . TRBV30 TGTGCCCGAAGGTTACAGGGGGCTCTAGTAGCTTTCTTT CARRLQGALVAFF
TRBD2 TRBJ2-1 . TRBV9 TGTGCCAGCAGCGTAGTAGCGGGGACCTACAATGAGCAGTTCTTC CASSVVAGTYNEQFF
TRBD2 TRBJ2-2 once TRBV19 TGTGCCAGTAGTCATTCGGGACTAGCGGGAGAGAACACCGGGGAGCTGTTTTTT CASSHSGLAGENTGELFF
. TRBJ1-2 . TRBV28 TGTGCCAGCAGTCCCTGGACTATAACGGACTATGGCTACACCTTC CASSPWTITDYGYTF
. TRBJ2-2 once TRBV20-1 TGCAGTGCTAGTCGTACAGGGCGCGCTCCCGGGGAGCTGTTTTTT CSASRTGRAPGELFF
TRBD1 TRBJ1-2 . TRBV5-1 TGCGCCAGCAGCTTGGGTGTTTTTGCGGGACAGAGTTATGGCTACACCTTC CASSLGVFAGQSYGYTF
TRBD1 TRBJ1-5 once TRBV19 TGTGCCAGTAGTGGGCGGACAGGGGTTAATCAGCCCCAGCATTTT CASSGRTGVNQPQHF
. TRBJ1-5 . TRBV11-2 TGTGCCAGCAGCTTAGATCTGAATCAGCCCCAGCATTTT CASSLDLNQPQHF
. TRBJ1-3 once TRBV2 TGTGCCAGCAGTGTACAGGCGCTCTCTGGAAACACCATATATTTT CASSVQALSGNTIYF
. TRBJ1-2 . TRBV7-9 TGTGCCAGCAGCTTAGCGCACAGGGACGGCTACACCTTC CASSLAHRDGYTF
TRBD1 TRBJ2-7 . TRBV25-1 TGTGCCAGCAGTACCCGACAGGGGTCCCACGAGCAGTACTTC CASSTRQGSHEQYF
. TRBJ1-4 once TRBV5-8 TGTGCCAGCAGCTTGCGGCGGAATAATGAAAAACTGTTTTTT CASSLRRNNEKLFF
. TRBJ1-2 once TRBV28 TGTGCCACCAGACGGGGGGGTCCTTACGGCTATGGCTACACCTTC CATRRGGPYGYGYTF
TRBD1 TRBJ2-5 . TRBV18 TGTGCCAGCTCACCAACCCCAGGGGGCGTTTTAGAGACCCAGTACTTC CASSPTPGGVLETQYF
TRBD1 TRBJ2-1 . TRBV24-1 TGTGCCACCAGTGATGCCCGATACCGGGACAGGGGGGGCTACAATGAGCAGTTCTTC CATSDARYRDRGGYNEQFF
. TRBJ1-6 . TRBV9 TGTGCCAGCAGTTCCGGGGATTCACCCCTCCACTTT CASSSGDSPLHF
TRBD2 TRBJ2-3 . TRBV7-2 TGTGCCAGCAGTACTAGCGGGGGGAAAGATACGCAGTATTTT CASSTSGGKDTQYF
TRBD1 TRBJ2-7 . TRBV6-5 TGTGCCAGCATGCCCAGGGACAGGGGGCTCTACGAGCAGTACTTC CASMPRDRGLYEQYF
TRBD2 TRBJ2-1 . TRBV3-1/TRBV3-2 TGTGCCAGCAGCCCCGGGCCCCTAGCGGGGTACCAGTTCTTC CASSPGPLAGYQFF
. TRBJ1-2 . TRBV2 TGTGCCAGCAGCCCAAACGGCGGAGCGAACTATGGCTACACCTTC CASSPNGGANYGYTF
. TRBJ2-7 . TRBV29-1 TGCAGCGTTGAAAAGGAGGGTTACGAGCAGTACTTC CSVEKEGYEQYF